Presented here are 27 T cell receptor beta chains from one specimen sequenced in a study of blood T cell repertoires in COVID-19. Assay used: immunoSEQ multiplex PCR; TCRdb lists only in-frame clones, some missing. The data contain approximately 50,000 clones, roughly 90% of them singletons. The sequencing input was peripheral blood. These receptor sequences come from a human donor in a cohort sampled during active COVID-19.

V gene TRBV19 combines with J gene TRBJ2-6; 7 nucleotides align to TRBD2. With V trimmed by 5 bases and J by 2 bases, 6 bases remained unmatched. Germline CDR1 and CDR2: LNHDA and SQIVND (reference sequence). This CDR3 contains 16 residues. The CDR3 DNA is TGTGCCAGTAGTGTTTGGGGGGGAACTGGGGCCAACGTCCTGACTTTC. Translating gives CASSVWGGTGANVLTF.

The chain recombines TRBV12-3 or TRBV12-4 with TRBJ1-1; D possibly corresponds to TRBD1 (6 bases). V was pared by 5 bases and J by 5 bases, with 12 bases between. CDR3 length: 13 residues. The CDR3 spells CASSPQGLTEAFF. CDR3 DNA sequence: TGTGCCAGCAGTCCACAGGGTCTAACTGAAGCTTTCTTT.

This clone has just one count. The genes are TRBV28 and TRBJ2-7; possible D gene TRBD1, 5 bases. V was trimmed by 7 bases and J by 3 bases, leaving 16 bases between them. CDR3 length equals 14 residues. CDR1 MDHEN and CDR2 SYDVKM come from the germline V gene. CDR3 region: CASKGSASDYEQYV. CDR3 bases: TGTGCCAGCAAGGGGTCCGCCTCAGACTACGAGCAGTACGTC.

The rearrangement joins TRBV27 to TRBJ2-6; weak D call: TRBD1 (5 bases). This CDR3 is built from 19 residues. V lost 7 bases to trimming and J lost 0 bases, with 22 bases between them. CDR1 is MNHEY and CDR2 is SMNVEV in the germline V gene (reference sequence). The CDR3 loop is CASTGRGLLKTSGANVLTF. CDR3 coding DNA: TGTGCCAGCACCGGAAGGGGCCTTCTAAAAACCTCTGGGGCCAACGTCCTGACTTTC.

The CDR3 protein is CASSRRGGTGVQPQHF. The DNA for the CDR3 is TGTGCCAGCTCACGAAGGGGCGGGACAGGGGTTCAGCCCCAGCATTTT. The chain uses TRBV18 and TRBJ1-5, with 10 bases lining up with TRBD1. Germline loops: CDR1 KGHSH, CDR2 LQKENI. Trimming at V came to 4 bases and at J to 6 bases, leaving 9 bases not matched to a gene. The CDR3 loop spans 16 amino acids. Supplemented by reference TRBV18 and TRBJ1-5, the full variable domain reads NAGVMQNPRHLVRRRGQEARLRCSPMKGHSHVYWYRQLPEEGLKFMVYLQKENIIDESGMPKERFSAEFPKEGPSILRIQQVVRGDSAAYFCASSRRGGTGVQPQHFGDGTRLSIL.

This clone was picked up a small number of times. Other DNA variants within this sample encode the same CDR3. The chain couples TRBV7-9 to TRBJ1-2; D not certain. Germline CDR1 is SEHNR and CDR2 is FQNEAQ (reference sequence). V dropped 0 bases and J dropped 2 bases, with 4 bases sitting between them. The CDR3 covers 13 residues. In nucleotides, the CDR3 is TGTGCCAGCAGCTTAGCCGGGAACTATGGCTACACCTTC. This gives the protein CASSLAGNYGYTF.

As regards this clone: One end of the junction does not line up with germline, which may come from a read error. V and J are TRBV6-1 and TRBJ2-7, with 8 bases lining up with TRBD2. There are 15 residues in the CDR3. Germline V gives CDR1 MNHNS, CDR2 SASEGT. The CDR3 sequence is CASSKAGVLNSEQYF. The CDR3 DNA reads TGTGCCAGCAGTAAAGCGGGAGTGTTGAATAGCGAGCAGTACTTC.

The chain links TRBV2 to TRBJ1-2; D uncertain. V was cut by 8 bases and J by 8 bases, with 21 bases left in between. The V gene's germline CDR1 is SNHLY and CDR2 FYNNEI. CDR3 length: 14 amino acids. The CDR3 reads CASPGLSLLGGYTF. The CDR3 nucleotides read TGTGCCAGCCCCGGACTCAGCCTCCTGGGGGGCTACACCTTC.

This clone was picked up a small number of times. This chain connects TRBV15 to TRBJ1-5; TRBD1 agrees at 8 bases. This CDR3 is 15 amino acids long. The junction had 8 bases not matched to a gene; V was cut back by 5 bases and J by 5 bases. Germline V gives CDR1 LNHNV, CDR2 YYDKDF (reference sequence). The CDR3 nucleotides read TGTGCCACCAGCGGAATTGACAGGGGCGATCAGCCCCAGCATTTT. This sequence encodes CATSGIDRGDQPQHF.

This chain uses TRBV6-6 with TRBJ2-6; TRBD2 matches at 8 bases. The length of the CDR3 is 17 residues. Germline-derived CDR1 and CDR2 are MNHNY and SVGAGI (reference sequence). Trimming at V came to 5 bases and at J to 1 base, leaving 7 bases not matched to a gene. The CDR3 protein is CASSLRGGSSGANVLTF. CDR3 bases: TGTGCCAGCAGTCTCCGGGGGGGGTCTTCTGGGGCCAACGTCCTGACTTTC.

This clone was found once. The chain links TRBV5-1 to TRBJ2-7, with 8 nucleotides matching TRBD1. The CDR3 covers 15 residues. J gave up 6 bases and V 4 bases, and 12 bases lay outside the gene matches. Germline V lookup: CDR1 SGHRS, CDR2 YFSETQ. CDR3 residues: CASSPAGQETSEQYF. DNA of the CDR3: TGCGCCAGCAGCCCGGCGGGACAGGAGACGTCCGAGCAGTACTTC.

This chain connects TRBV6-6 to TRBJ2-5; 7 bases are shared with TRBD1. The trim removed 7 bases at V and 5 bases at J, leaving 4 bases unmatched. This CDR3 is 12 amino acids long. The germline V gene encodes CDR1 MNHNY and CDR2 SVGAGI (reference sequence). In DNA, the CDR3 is TGTGCCAGCACAGACAGGGCGGAGACCCAGTACTTC. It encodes CASTDRAETQYF.

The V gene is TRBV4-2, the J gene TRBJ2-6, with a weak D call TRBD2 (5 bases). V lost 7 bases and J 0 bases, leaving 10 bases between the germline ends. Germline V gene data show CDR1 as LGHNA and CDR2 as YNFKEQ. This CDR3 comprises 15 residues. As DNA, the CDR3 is TGTGCCAGCACCAGAGCGGACTCTGGGGCCAACGTCCTGACTTTC. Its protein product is CASTRADSGANVLTF.

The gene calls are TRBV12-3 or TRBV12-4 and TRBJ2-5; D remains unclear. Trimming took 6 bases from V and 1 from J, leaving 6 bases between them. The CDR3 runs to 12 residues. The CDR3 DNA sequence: TGTGCCAGCAGCCTCTTCCAAGAGACCCAGTACTTC. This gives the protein CASSLFQETQYF.

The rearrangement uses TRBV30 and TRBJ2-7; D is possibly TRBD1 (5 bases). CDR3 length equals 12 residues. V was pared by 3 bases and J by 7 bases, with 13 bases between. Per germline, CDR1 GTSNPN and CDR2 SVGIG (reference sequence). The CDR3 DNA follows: TGTGCCTGGAGGGGATCAGGGCGAGAGCAGTACTTC. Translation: CAWRGSGREQYF.

Here the CDR3 reads CASSPNYRGDYGYTF. In nucleotides, the CDR3 is TGTGCCAGCTCACCAAATTACAGGGGTGACTATGGCTACACCTTC. V gene TRBV18 combines with J gene TRBJ1-2, with 7 nucleotides matching TRBD1. CDR1 and CDR2 from the germline V gene are KGHSH and LQKENI. This CDR3 contains 15 residues. J lost 3 bases, V lost 2 bases, and 6 bases had no gene match.

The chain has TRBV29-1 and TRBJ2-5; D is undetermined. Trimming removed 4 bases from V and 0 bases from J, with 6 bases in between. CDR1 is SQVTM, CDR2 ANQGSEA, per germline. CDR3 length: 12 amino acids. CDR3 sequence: CSVAEYQETQYF. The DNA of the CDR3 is TGCAGCGTTGCTGAGTACCAAGAGACCCAGTACTTC.

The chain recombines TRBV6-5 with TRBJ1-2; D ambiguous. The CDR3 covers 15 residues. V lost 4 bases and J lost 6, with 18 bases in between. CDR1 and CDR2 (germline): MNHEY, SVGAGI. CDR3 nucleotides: TGTGCCAGCAGTTCCCCGGGGAGGGAAGTAGATGGCTACACCTTC. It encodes CASSSPGREVDGYTF.

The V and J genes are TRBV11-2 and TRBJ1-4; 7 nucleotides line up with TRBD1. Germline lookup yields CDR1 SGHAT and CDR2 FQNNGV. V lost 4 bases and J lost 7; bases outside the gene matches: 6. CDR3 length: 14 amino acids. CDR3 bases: TGTGCCAGCAGCTCACAGGGGTCTGGTGAAAAACTGTTTTTT. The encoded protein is CASSSQGSGEKLFF.

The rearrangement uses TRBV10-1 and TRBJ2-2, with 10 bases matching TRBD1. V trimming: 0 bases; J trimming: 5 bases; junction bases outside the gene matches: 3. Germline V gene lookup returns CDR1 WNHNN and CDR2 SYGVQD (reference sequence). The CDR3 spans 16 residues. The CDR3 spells CASSESTGGRTGELFF. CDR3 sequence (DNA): TGCGCCAGCAGTGAGTCGACAGGGGGCCGGACCGGGGAGCTGTTTTTT.

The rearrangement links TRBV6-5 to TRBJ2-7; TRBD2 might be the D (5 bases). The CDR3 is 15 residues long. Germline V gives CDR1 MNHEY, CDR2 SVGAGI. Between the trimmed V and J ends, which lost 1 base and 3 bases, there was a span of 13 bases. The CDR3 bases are TGTGCCAGCAGTTACTTGCTAGCAGACCACTACGAGCAGTACTTC. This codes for CASSYLLADHYEQYF.

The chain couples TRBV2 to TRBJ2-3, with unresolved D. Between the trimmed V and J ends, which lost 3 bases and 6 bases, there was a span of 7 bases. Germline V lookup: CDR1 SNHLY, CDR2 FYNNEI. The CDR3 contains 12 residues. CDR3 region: CASSDIRDTQYF. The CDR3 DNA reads TGTGCCAGCAGTGACATCCGGGATACGCAGTATTTT.

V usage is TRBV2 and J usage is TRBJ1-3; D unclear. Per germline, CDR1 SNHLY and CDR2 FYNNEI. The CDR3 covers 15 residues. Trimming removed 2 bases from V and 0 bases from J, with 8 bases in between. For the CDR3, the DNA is TGTGCCAGCAGTGAAATTGCGGTCTCTGGAAACACCATATATTTT. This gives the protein CASSEIAVSGNTIYF.

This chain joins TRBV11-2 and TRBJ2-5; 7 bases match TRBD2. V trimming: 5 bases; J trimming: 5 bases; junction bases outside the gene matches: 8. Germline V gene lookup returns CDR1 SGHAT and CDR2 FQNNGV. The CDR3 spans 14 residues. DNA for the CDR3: TGTGCCAGCAGCCTCACCGGGACTATGGAGACCCAGTACTTC. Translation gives CASSLTGTMETQYF. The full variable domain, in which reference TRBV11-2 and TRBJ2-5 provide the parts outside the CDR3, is EAGVAQSPRYKIIEKRQSVAFWCNPISGHATLYWYQQILGQGPKLLIQFQNNGVVDDSQLPKDRFSAERLKGVDSTLKIQPAKLEDSAVYLCASSLTGTMETQYFGPGTRLLVL.

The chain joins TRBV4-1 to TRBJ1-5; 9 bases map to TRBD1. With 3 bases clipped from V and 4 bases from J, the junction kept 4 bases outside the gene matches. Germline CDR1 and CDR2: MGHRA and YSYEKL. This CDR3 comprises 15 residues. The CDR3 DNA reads TGCGCCAGCAGCCATCTCGGACAGGGGAATCAGCCCCAGCATTTT. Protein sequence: CASSHLGQGNQPQHF.

The chain's CDR3 is CASRGDSLSYEQYF. The CDR3 coding sequence is TGTGCCAGCAGGGGGGACAGCCTCTCCTACGAGCAGTACTTC. The V gene is TRBV2, the J gene TRBJ2-7, with 7 bases that match TRBD1. Germline V gives CDR1 SNHLY, CDR2 FYNNEI. This CDR3 is 14 amino acids long. J was trimmed by 0 bases and V by 6 bases; bases with no gene match: 5.

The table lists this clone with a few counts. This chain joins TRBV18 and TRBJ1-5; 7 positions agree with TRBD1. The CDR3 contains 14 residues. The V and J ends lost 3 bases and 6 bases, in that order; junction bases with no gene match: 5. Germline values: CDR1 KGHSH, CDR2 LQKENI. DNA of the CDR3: TGTGCCAGCTCACCCGGGACAGTCGGTCAGCCCCAGCATTTT. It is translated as CASSPGTVGQPQHF. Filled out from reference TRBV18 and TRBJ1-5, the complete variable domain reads NAGVMQNPRHLVRRRGQEARLRCSPMKGHSHVYWYRQLPEEGLKFMVYLQKENIIDESGMPKERFSAEFPKEGPSILRIQQVVRGDSAAYFCASSPGTVGQPQHFGDGTRLSIL.